This T cell receptor beta chain originates from a study of blood T cell repertoires in COVID-19. Whole-study context: Spain, Italy and the United States supplied samples that represented acute and convalescent COVID-19.

In germline, CDR1 is LNHDA, CDR2 SQIVND (reference sequence). The CDR3 totals 15 residues. Trimming stripped 4 bases from V and 2 bases from J, with 13 bases between. Sequenced by immunoSEQ multiplex PCR; TCRdb stores in-frame clones only, minus some. The data show around 190,000 clones, with 75% to 85% seen just once and about 7% held by the top ten. J is TRBJ2-3 and V is TRBV19; possibly TRBD2 for D (5 bases). The source is a man aged 55 to 70 with acute or convalescent COVID-19. The specimen sequenced was peripheral blood. For the CDR3, the DNA is TGTGCCAGTAGTAAGGGAGCCACCATCACAGATACGCAGTATTTT. The encoded protein is CASSKGATITDTQYF.